This entry is about one T cell receptor beta chain. Its antigen is undetermined. The junction and the germline gene differ at one end; a read error may be behind it. At the DNA level, this CDR3 is encoded by other sequences in the same sample as well. Here immunoSEQ multiplex PCR was the method, and the copy in TCRdb shows in-frame clones only, minus some. The data hold 2 million or so clones, with 85% to 95% observed a single time. This sample is drawn from a study of shared clonotypes between healthy human individuals. General observations from the study: Rarefaction revealed incomplete sorted-subset sequencing despite large depth. For naive CD4 cells, 4% to 6% of clonotypes were shared across a few donors.

The CDR3 sequence is 12 residues long. Germline CDR1 and CDR2: ENHRY and SYGVKD. This TCR was sampled from a man aged 18 to 30 in good health. The chain recombines TRBV10-3 with TRBJ2-1; the D is unclear. The material sequenced was naive CD4+ T cells sorted from blood. Subset specified: CD45RA+ positively selected. CDR3 sequence: CAISESSNEQFF. The DNA of the CDR3 is TGTGCCATCAGTGAGTCCTCCAATGAGCAGTTCTTC.